This T cell receptor (beta chain) stems from a study of T cells in Graves' hyperthyroidism and ophthalmopathy. Study-wide context: Peripheral blood was acquired at first diagnosis, ahead of any therapy whatsoever.

This CDR3 is 15 amino acids long. Germline V gives CDR1 MNHEY, CDR2 SVGAGI. V lost 2 bases, J lost 4 bases, and 14 bases lay in between. RNA transcripts served as the template for amplifying TCR beta CDR3 regions. When the TCR CDR3 underwent first-round RT-PCR, the HTBI primer set was used. TCRdb processed the multiplex PCR reads anew with MiXCR; each CDR3 protein has one entry. This table holds some 400,000 distinct CDR3 sequences, approximately 19% found once. The specimen sequenced was blood. This TCR came from a woman aged 18-29 years with Graves' hyperthyroidism. This chain uses TRBV6-5 with TRBJ1-2, with no clear D. In DNA, the CDR3 is TGTGCCAGCAGTTACCGGAGCGGGTCCACCTATGGCTACACCTTC. Protein sequence: CASSYRSGSTYGYTF.